The present TCR beta chain was sequenced within a study of blood T cell repertoires in COVID-19. This clone has only one observation. Assay used: immunoSEQ multiplex PCR; TCRdb lists only in-frame clones, some missing. The sample contains some 99,000 clones, about three quarters of which appear only once. The TCR originated in a human donor in a cohort sampled during active or convalescent COVID-19. Specimen: peripheral blood.

The CDR3 bases are TGTGCCAGCAGCCAAGATGGGCGGGGGGTCATTAAGTACTTC. Protein product: CASSQDGRGVIKYF. This sequence joins TRBV4-2 and TRBJ2-7; 8 bases are a match to TRBD2. V shed 0 bases, J shed 11 bases, and the junction held 9 bases outside the gene matches. CDR1 LGHNA and CDR2 YNFKEQ come from the germline V gene. This CDR3 comprises 14 residues.